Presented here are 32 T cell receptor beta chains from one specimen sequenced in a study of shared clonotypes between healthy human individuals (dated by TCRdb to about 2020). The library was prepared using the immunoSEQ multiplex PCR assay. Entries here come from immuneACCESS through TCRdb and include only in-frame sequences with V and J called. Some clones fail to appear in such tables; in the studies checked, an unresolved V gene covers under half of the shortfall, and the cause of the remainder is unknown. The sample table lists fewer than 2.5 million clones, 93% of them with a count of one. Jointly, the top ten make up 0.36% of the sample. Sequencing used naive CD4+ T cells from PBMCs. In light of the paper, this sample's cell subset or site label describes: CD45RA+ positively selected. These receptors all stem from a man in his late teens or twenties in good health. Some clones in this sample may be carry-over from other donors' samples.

The CDR3 nucleotides are TGCGCCAGCAGCTCCTCCGGGACTCTAGGGGAGCAGTACTTC. Its translation: CASSSSGTLGEQYF. J is TRBJ2-7 and V is TRBV5-1; perhaps TRBD2 as D (6 bases). CDR1 is SGHRS and CDR2 is YFSETQ in the germline V gene. There are 14 residues in the CDR3. V shed 3 bases and J shed 7 bases, with 17 bases lying between them.

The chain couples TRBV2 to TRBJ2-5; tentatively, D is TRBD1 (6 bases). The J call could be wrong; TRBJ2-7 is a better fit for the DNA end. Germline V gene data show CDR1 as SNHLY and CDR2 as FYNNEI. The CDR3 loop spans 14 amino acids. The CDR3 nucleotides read TGTGCCAGCAGTGTGACAGGCTCCCTCGGCGAGCAGTACTTC. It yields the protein CASSVTGSLGEQYF.

The CDR3 nucleotides read TGTGCCAGCAGGCCTCCGGGCCTCAACACTGAAGCTTTCTTT. This codes for CASRPPGLNTEAFF. J is TRBJ1-1 and V is TRBV7-9; D is unclear. V was trimmed by 6 bases and J by 2 bases, leaving 13 bases between them. Germline V gene data show CDR1 as SEHNR and CDR2 as FQNEAQ (reference sequence). The CDR3 totals 14 residues.

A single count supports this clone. The CDR3 loop is CATSRDRQSGNTIYF. The CDR3 region has the DNA TGTGCCACCAGCAGAGATCGCCAGTCTGGAAACACCATATATTTT. The chain has TRBV15 and TRBJ1-3; D is unresolved. The CDR3 is made up of 15 amino acids. V was shortened by 0 bases and J by 1 base, with 7 bases between the two germline ends. CDR1 and CDR2 from the germline V gene are LNHNV and YYDKDF (reference sequence).

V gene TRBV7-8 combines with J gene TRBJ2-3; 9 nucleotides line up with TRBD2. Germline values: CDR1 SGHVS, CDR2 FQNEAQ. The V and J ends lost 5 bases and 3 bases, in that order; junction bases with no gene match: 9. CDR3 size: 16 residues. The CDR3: CASSPGRLAATDTQYF. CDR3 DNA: TGTGCCAGCAGCCCTGGGCGACTAGCGGCTACAGATACGCAGTATTTT.

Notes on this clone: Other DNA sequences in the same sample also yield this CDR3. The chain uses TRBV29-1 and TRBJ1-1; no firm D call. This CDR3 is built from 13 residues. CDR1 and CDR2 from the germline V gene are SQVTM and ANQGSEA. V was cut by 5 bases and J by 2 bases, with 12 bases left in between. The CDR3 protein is CSVSRRLNTEAFF. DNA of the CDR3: TGCAGCGTTTCTCGTCGGTTAAACACTGAAGCTTTCTTT.

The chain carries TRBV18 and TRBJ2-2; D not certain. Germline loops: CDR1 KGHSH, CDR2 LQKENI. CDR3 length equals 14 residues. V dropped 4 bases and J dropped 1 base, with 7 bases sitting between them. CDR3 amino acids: CASSLRQNTGELFF. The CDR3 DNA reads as TGTGCCAGCTCACTCCGTCAGAACACCGGGGAGCTGTTTTTT.

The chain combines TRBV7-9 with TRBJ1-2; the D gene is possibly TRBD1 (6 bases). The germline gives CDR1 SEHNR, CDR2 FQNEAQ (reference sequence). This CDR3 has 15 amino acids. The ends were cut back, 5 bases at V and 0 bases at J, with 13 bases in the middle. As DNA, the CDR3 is TGTGCCAGCAGCCGTGACAGGTCAGCTAACTATGGCTACACCTTC. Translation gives CASSRDRSANYGYTF.

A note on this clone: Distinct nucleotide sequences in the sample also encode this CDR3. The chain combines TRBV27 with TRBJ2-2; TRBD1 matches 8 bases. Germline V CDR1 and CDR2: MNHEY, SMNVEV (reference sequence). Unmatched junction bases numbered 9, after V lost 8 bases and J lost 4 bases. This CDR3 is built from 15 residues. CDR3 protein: CASSPQGAVTGELFF. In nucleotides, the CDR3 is TGTGCCAGCTCCCCTCAGGGGGCCGTCACCGGGGAGCTGTTTTTT.

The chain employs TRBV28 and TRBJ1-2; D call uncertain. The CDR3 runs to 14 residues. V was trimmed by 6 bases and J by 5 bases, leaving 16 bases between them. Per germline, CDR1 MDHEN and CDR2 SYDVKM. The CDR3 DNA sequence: TGTGCCAGCAGCCCCCCGGGCCTCTATTATGGCTACACCTTC. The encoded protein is CASSPPGLYYGYTF.

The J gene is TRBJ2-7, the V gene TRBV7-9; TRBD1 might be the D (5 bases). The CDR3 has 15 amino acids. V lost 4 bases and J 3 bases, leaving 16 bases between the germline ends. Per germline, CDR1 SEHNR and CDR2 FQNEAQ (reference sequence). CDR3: CASSSRASAFYEQYF. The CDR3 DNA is TGTGCCAGCAGCTCCAGGGCATCCGCTTTCTACGAGCAGTACTTC.

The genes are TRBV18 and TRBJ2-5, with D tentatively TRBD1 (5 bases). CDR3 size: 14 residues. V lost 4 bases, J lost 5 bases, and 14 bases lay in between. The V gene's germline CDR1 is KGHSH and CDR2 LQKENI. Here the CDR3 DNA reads TGTGCCAGCTCACTTAGGCAGGGTCCGGAGACCCAGTACTTC. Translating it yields CASSLRQGPETQYF. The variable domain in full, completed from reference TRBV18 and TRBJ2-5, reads NAGVMQNPRHLVRRRGQEARLRCSPMKGHSHVYWYRQLPEEGLKFMVYLQKENIIDESGMPKERFSAEFPKEGPSILRIQQVVRGDSAAYFCASSLRQGPETQYFGPGTRLLVL.

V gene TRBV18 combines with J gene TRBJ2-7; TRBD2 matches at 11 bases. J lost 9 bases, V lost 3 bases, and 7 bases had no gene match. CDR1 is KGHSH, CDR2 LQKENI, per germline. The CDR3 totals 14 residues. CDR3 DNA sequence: TGTGCCAGCTCACCTCCGACTAGCGGGGCCCCGCAGTACTTC. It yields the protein CASSPPTSGAPQYF.

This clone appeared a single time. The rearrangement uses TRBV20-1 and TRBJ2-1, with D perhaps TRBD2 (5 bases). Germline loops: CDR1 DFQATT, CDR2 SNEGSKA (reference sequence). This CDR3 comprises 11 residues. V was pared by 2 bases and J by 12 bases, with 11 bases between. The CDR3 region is CSARRGHGQFF. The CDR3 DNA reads TGCAGTGCTAGAAGAGGGCATGGGCAGTTCTTC.

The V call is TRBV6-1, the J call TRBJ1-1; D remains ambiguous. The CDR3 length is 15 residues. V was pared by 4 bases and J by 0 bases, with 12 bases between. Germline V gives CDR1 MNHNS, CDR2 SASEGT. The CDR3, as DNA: TGTGCCAGCAGTGTGCTTCGGTACCTGAACACTGAAGCTTTCTTT. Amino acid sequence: CASSVLRYLNTEAFF.

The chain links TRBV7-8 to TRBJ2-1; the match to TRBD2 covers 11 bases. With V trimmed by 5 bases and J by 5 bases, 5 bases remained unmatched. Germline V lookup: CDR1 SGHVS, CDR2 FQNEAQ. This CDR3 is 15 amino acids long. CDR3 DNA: TGTGCCAGCAGCCTAGGACTAGCGGGCCACAATGAGCAGTTCTTC. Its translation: CASSLGLAGHNEQFF.

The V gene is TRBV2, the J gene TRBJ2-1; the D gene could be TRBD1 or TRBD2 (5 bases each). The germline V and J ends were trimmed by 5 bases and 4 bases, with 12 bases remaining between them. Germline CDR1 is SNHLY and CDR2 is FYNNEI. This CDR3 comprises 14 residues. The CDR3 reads CASSSGPSYNEQFF. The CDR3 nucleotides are TGTGCCAGCAGTTCGGGGCCGAGTTACAATGAGCAGTTCTTC.

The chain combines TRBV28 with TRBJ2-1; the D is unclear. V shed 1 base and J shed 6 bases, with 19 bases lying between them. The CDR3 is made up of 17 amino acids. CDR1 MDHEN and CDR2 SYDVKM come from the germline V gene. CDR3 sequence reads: CASSLYTLVPPPNEQFF. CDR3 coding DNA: TGTGCCAGCAGTTTATACACCCTAGTTCCCCCTCCCAATGAGCAGTTCTTC.

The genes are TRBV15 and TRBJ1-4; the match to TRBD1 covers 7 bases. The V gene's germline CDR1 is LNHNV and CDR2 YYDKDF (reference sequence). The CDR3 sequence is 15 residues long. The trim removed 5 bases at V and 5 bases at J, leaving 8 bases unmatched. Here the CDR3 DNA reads TGTGCCACCAGCGGTCCGGGACAGAGAAATGAAAAACTGTTTTTT. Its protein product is CATSGPGQRNEKLFF.

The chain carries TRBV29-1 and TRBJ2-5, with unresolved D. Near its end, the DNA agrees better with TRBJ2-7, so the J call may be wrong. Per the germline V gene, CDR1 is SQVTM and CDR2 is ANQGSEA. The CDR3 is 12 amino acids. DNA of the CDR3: TGCAGCGTTGTGGAGACCCCCTACGAGCAGTACTTC. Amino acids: CSVVETPYEQYF.

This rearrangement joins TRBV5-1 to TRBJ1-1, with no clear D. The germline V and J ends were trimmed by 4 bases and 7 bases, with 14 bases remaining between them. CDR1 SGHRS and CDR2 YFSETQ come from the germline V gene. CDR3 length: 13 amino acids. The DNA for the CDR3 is TGCGCCAGCAGCGACGGCACTGACCTTGAAGCTTTCTTT. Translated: CASSDGTDLEAFF. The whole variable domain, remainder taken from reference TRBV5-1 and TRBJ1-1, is KAGVTQTPRYLIKTRGQQVTLSCSPISGHRSVSWYQQTPGQGLQFLFEYFSETQRNKGNFPGRFSGRQFSNSRSEMNVSTLELGDSALYLCASSDGTDLEAFFGQGTRLTVV.

This CDR3 is CASSFSGGRAVETQYF. CDR3 bases: TGTGCCAGCAGCTTTTCGGGCGGGAGGGCCGTAGAGACCCAGTACTTC. The chain carries TRBV5-4 and TRBJ2-5, with 9 bases aligning to TRBD2. V shed 2 bases and J 4 bases; nucleotides not matched to a gene: 9. This CDR3 region has 16 residues. CDR1 SGHNT and CDR2 YYREEE come from the germline V gene (reference sequence).

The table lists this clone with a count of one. The CDR3 region is CASNRAPTDTQYF. CDR3 coding DNA: TGTGCCAGTAACAGGGCCCCCACAGATACGCAGTATTTT. The chain uses TRBV9 and TRBJ2-3; possibly TRBD1 for D (6 bases). CDR3 length: 13 amino acids. Trimming left V 8 bases short and J 2 bases short, with 12 bases between. The germline gives CDR1 SGDLS, CDR2 YYNGEE.

CDR3 sequence: CASSYQTATEAFF. CDR3 DNA: TGTGCCAGCAGCTACCAGACAGCTACTGAAGCTTTCTTT. The chain is built from TRBV7-9 and TRBJ1-1; D possibly corresponds to TRBD1 (5 bases). Trimming cost V 4 bases and J 5 bases, with 11 bases left between them. This CDR3 contains 13 residues. Germline CDR1 SEHNR, CDR2 FQNEAQ (reference sequence). Looking up the rest from reference TRBV7-9 and TRBJ1-1 gives the full variable domain: DTGVSQNPRHKITKRGQNVTFRCDPISEHNRLYWYRQTLGQGPEFLTYFQNEAQLEKSRLLSDRFSAERPKGSFSTLEIQRTEQGDSAMYLCASSYQTATEAFFGQGTRLTVV.

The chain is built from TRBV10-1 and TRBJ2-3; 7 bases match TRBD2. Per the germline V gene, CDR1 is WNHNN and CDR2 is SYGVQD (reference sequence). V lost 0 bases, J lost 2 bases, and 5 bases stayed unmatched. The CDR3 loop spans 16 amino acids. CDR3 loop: CASSESTGLSTDTQYF. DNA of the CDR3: TGCGCCAGCAGTGAGTCAACGGGACTATCCACAGATACGCAGTATTTT.

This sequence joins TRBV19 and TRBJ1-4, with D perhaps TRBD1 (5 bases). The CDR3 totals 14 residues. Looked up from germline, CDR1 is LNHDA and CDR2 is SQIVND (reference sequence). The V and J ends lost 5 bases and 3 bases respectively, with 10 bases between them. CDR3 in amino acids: CASSRGDANEKLFF. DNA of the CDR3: TGTGCCAGTAGTCGTGGGGACGCTAATGAAAAACTGTTTTTT.

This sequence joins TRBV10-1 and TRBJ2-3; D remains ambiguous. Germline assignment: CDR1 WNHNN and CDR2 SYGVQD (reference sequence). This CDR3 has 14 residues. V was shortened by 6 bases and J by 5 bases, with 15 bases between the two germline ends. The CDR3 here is CASSVDPGLDTQYF. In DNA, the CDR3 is TGCGCCAGCAGCGTAGACCCCGGCTTAGATACGCAGTATTTT.

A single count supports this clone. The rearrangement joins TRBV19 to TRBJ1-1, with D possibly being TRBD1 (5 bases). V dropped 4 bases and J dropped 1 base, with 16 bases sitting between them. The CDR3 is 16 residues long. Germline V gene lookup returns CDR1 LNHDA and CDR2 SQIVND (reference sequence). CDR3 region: CASSRWADIRNTEAFF. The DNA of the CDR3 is TGTGCCAGTAGTAGGTGGGCGGACATCAGGAACACTGAAGCTTTCTTT.

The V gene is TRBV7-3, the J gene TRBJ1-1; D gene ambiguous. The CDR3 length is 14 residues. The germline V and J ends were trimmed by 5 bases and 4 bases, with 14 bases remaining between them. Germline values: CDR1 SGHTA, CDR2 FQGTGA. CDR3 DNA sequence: TGTGCCAGCAGCCCCCGTGGGGATGGCACTGAAGCTTTCTTT. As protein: CASSPRGDGTEAFF.

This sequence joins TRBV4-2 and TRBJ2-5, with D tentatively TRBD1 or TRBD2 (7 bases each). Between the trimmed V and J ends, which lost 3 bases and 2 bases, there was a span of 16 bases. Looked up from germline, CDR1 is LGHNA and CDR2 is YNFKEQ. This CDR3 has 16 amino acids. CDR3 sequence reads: CASSHTLRGGQETQYF. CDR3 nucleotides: TGTGCCAGCAGCCACACCCTCAGGGGGGGACAAGAGACCCAGTACTTC.

CDR3 sequence reads: CAISGSGTSGVNEQFF. As DNA, the CDR3 is TGTGCCATCAGTGGCTCCGGGACTAGCGGTGTGAATGAGCAGTTCTTC. The chain uses TRBV10-3 and TRBJ2-1, with 11 bases that match TRBD2. The CDR3 totals 16 residues. Germline CDR1 reads ENHRY; CDR2 reads SYGVKD. Losses at the gene ends were 4 bases for V and 7 bases for J; bases not matched to a gene: 9.

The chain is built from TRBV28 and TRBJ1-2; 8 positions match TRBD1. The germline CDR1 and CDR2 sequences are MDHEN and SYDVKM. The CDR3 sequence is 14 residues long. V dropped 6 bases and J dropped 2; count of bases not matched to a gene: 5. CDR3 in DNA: TGTGCCAGCAGCGCCGACAGGGGAAACTATGGCTACACCTTC. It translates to CASSADRGNYGYTF.